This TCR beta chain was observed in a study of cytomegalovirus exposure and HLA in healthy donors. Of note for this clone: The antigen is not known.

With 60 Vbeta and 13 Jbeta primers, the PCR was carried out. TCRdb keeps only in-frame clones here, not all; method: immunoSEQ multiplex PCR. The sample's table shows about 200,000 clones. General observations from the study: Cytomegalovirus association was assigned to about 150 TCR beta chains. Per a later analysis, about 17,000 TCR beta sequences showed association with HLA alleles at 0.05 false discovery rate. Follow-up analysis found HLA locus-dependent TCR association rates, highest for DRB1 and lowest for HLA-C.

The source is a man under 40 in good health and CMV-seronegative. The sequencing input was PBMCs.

CDR3 nucleotide sequence: TGTGCCAGCAGCCCAGCTGACCTCCGGGTCGGGGAGCTGTTTTTT. The encoded protein is CASSPADLRVGELFF. This chain uses TRBV7-8 with TRBJ2-2, with D unclear. Trimming took 5 bases from V and 7 from J, leaving 17 bases between them. Germline CDR1 and CDR2: SGHVS and FQNEAQ. This CDR3 comprises 15 residues. The full variable domain, with the rest looked up from reference TRBV7-8 and TRBJ2-2, is GAGVSQSPRYKVAKRGQDVALRCDPISGHVSLFWYQQALGQGPEFLTYFQNEAQLDKSGLPSDRFFAERPEGSVSTLKIQRTQQEDSAVYLCASSPADLRVGELFFGEGSRLTVL.